These T cell receptor beta chains were read from a single sample in a study of T cell responses to AZD1222 COVID-19 vaccine. Here immunoSEQ multiplex PCR was the method, and the copy in TCRdb shows in-frame clones only, minus some. In the table there are roughly 80,000 clones, 87% of which are singletons. The specimen was peripheral blood, collected 28 days after the second AZD1222 dose. The receptors derive from an adult who received the AZD1222 COVID-19 vaccine. CDR3s include the opening cysteine and the closing phenylalanine or tryptophan.

J: TRBJ2-7
V: TRBV7-6
CDR3: CASSPEAGSFYEQYF

J: TRBJ1-1
V: TRBV20-1
CDR3: CRAHWLTEAFF

J: TRBJ2-1
V: TRBV12-5
CDR3: CASGFTGTSGGANEQFF

J: TRBJ2-3
V: TRBV18
CDR3: CASSPGLAGAEGTQYF

J: TRBJ2-7
V: TRBV9
CDR3: CASSTGQGVDEQYF

J: TRBJ2-7
V: TRBV7-2
CDR3: CASSPGTGFYEQYF

J: TRBJ1-1
V: TRBV5-4
CDR3: CASSSGQGNTEAFF

J: TRBJ2-7
V: TRBV18
CDR3: CASSPQGSYEQYF

J: TRBJ2-7
V: TRBV5-1
CDR3: CASSAGPSGGFSYEQYF

J: TRBJ2-5
V: TRBV6-5
CDR3: CASRDPWGEETQYF

J: TRBJ1-2
V: TRBV7-9
CDR3: CASSLPGYGYTF

J: TRBJ2-2
V: TRBV6-4
CDR3: CASSKDRRTGELFF

J: TRBJ1-1
V: TRBV18
CDR3: CASLGKNRDRGMNTEAFF

J: TRBJ1-5
V: TRBV6-5
CDR3: CASGLTATDQPQHF

J: TRBJ1-1
V: TRBV7-3
CDR3: CASSRIHGGTEAFF

J: TRBJ1-2
V: TRBV2
CDR3: CASRPSRGLYGYTF

J: TRBJ2-1
V: TRBV19
CDR3: CASSIIGEAYNEQFF

J: TRBJ1-1
V: TRBV6-6
CDR3: CASSTRGLEAFF

J: TRBJ2-7
V: TRBV15
CDR3: CATSRDVRGGTYEQYF

J: TRBJ1-1
V: TRBV7-6
CDR3: CASSLDIRGGEAFF

J: TRBJ2-7
V: TRBV19
CDR3: CASSIDGRYEQYF

J: TRBJ1-5
V: TRBV19
CDR3: CASSPWDRAAHQPQHF

J: TRBJ1-5
V: TRBV7-2
CDR3: CASSKLGQPQHF

J: TRBJ2-2
V: TRBV7-2
CDR3: CASSPQVAGAGELFF

J: TRBJ2-1
V: TRBV6-5
CDR3: CASRQQGAQYNEQFF

J: TRBJ1-6
V: TRBV6-5
CDR3: CASSYSPGLPLHF

J: TRBJ1-1
V: TRBV4-3
CDR3: CASSQDYLNTEAFF

J: TRBJ1-2
V: TRBV11-2
CDR3: CASSLDRAKSYGYTF

J: TRBJ1-2
V: TRBV25-1
CDR3: CASSDSGVGNYGYTF

J: TRBJ2-7
V: TRBV11-2
CDR3: CASSLWQAYEQYF

J: TRBJ1-4
V: TRBV2
CDR3: CASRPTRDSEKLFF

J: TRBJ1-6
V: TRBV3-1/TRBV3-2
CDR3: CASSQRGNSPLHF

J: TRBJ2-1
V: TRBV5-1
CDR3: CASGLSSGQFF

J: TRBJ1-2
V: TRBV29-1
CDR3: CSTKKVAGVGGYTF

J: TRBJ1-6
V: TRBV7-2
CDR3: CASSSPAGNSPLHF

J: TRBJ1-5
V: TRBV28
CDR3: CASRWSGPGNQPQHF

J: TRBJ2-5
V: TRBV6-5
CDR3: CASSPSGGAQETQYF

J: TRBJ2-7
V: TRBV27
CDR3: CASSPNAGRRQYF

J: TRBJ1-3
V: TRBV3-1/TRBV3-2
CDR3: CASSPAFGRGNTIYF

J: TRBJ1-1
V: TRBV27
CDR3: CASSLGTGYFRGESTEAFF

J: TRBJ2-2
V: TRBV7-6
CDR3: CASSLGQGAYTGELFF